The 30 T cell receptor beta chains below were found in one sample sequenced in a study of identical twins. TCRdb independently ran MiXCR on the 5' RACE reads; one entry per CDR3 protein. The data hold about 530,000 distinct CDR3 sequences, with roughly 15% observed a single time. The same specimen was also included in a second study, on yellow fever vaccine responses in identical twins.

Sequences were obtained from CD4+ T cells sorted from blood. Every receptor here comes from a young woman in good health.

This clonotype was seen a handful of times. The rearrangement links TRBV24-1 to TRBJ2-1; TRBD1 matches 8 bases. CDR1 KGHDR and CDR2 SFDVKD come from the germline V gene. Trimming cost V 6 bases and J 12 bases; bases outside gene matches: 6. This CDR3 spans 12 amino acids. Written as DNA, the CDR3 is TGTGCCACCAGTCTCTCCAGGGGGCGGCAGTTCTTC. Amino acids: CATSLSRGRQFF.

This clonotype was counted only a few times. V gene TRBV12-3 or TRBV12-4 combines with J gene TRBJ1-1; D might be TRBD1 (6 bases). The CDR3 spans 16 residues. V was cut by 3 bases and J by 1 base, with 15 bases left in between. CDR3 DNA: TGTGCCAGCAGTTTCCGGCCGGGACACCGGAACACTGAAGCTTTCTTT. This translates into CASSFRPGHRNTEAFF.

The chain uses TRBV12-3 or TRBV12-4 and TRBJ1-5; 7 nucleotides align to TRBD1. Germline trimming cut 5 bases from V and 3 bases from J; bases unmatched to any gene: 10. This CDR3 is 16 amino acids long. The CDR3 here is CASSPYQGGNNQPQHF. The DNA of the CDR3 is TGTGCCAGCAGTCCATACCAGGGGGGTAACAATCAGCCCCAGCATTTT.

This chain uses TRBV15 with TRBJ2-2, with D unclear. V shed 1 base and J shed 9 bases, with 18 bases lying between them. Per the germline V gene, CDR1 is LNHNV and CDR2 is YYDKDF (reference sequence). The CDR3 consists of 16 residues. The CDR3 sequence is CATSRATPWGTRELFF. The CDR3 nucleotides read TGTGCCACCAGCAGAGCCACACCATGGGGAACCCGGGAGCTGTTTTTT.

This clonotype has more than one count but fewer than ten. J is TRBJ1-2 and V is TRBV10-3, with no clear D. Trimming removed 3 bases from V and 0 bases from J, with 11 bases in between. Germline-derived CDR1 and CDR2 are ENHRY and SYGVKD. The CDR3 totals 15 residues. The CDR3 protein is CAISEAMNPNYGYTF. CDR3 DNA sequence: TGTGCCATCAGTGAAGCGATGAACCCTAACTATGGCTACACCTTC.

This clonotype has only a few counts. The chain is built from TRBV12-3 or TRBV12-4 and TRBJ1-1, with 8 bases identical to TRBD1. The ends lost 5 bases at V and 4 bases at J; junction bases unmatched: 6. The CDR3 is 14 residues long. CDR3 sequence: CASSGGQGFTEAFF. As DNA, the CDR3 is TGTGCCAGCAGTGGCGGACAGGGTTTCACTGAAGCTTTCTTT.

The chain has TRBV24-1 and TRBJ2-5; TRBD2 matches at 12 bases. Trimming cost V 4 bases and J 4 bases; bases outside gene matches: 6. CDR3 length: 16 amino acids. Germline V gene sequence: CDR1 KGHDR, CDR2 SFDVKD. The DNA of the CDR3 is TGTGCCACCAGTGACCGGACTAGCGGGGACAGAGAGACCCAGTACTTC. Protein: CATSDRTSGDRETQYF.

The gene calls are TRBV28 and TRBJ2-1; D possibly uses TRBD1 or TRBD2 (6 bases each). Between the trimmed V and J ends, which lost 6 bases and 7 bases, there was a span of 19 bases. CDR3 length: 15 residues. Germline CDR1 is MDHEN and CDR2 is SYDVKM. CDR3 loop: CASRKQATGANEQFF. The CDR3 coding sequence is TGTGCCAGCAGGAAACAGGCGACGGGGGCTAATGAGCAGTTCTTC.

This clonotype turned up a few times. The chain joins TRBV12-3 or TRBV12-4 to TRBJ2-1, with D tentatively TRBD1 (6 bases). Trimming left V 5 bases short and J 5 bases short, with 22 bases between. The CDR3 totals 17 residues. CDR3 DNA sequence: TGTGCCAGCAGTCCCCGCCTCGGGACAAAAGGGGACAATGAGCAGTTCTTC. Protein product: CASSPRLGTKGDNEQFF.

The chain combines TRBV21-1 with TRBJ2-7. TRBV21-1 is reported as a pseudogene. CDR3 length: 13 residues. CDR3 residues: CASSRVGSYEQYF. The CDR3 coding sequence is TGTGCCAGCAGCAGGGTCGGCTCCTACGAGCAGTACTTC.

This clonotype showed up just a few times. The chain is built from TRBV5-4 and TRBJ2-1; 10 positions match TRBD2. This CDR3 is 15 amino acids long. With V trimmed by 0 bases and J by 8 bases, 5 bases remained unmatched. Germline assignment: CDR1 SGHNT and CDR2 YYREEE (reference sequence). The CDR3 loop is CASSLDPSGGYEQFF. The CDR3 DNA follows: TGTGCCAGCAGCTTGGATCCTAGCGGGGGTTATGAGCAGTTCTTC.

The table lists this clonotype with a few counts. CDR3 sequence: CASSLEDTVTDTQYF. CDR3 in DNA: TGTGCCAGCAGTTTAGAGGACACCGTCACAGATACGCAGTATTTT. The chain couples TRBV12-3 or TRBV12-4 to TRBJ2-3, with D perhaps matching TRBD1 (5 bases). Trimming shortened V by 1 base and J by 2 bases, and 10 bases separated the two germline ends. The CDR3 contains 15 residues.

The CDR3 protein is CAINLRGQGSLLHEQYV. The DNA for the CDR3 is TGTGCCATCAATCTGAGGGGACAAGGGTCCTTACTACACGAGCAGTACGTC. The rearrangement uses TRBV21-1 and TRBJ2-7; the table's D call of TRBD1 was not tested on the DNA. TRBV21-1 corresponds to a pseudogene. The CDR3 extends over 17 amino acids.

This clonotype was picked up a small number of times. The CDR3: CASSHGTGQQETQYF. The DNA of the CDR3 is TGCGCCAGCAGCCATGGGACAGGGCAACAAGAGACCCAGTACTTC. The chain combines TRBV5-1 with TRBJ2-5; 9 nucleotides align to TRBD1. V trimming: 4 bases; J trimming: 2 bases; junction bases outside the gene matches: 6. Germline V gives CDR1 SGHRS, CDR2 YFSETQ. The CDR3 runs to 15 residues.

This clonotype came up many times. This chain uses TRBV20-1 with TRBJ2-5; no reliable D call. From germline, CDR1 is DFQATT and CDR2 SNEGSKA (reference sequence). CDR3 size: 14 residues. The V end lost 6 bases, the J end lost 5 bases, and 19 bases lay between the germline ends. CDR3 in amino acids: CSALRFGAQETQYF. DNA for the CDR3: TGCAGTGCCCTAAGGTTTGGAGCGCAGGAGACCCAGTACTTC.

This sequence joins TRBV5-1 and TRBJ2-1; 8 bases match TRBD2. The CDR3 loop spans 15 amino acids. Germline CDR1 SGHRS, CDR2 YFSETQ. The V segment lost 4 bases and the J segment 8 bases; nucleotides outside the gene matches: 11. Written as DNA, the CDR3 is TGCGCCAGCAGCACACAAGCGGGAGTGTGGGATGAGCAGTTCTTC. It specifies CASSTQAGVWDEQFF.

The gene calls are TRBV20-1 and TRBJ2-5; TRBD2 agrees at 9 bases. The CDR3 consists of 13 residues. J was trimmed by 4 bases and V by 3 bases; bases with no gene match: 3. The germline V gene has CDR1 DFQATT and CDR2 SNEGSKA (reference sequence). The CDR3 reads CSASQLAGETQYF. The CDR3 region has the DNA TGCAGTGCTAGTCAACTAGCGGGAGAGACCCAGTACTTC.

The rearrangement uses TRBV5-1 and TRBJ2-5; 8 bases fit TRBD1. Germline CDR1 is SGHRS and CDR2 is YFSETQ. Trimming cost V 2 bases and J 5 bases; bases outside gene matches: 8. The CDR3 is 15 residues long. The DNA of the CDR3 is TGCGCCAGCAGCTTCGGCCAGGGGGCTAGGGAGACCCAGTACTTC. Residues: CASSFGQGARETQYF.

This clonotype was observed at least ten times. CDR3 in DNA: TGTGCCAGCAGTTTAGACAGGGGGCTTGATGGCTACACCTTC. Amino acids: CASSLDRGLDGYTF. The chain couples TRBV28 to TRBJ1-2; TRBD1 agrees at 10 bases. Germline CDR1 MDHEN, CDR2 SYDVKM. The CDR3 length is 14 residues. V was clipped by 2 bases and J by 6 bases; unmatched bases: 3.

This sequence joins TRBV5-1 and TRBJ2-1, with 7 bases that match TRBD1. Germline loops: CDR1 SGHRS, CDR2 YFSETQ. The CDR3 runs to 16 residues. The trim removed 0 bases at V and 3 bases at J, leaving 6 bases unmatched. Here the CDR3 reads CASSLGGTDYYNEQFF. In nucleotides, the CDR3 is TGCGCCAGCAGCTTGGGGGGGACAGATTACTACAATGAGCAGTTCTTC.

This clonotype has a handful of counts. The CDR3 sequence is CASSVVPGNEQFF. In DNA form, the CDR3 reads TGTGCCAGCAGCGTAGTCCCCGGGAATGAGCAGTTCTTC. This chain links TRBV9 with TRBJ2-1; D call uncertain. Trimming stripped 0 bases from V and 7 bases from J, with 8 bases between. Germline values: CDR1 SGDLS, CDR2 YYNGEE. The CDR3 has 13 amino acids.

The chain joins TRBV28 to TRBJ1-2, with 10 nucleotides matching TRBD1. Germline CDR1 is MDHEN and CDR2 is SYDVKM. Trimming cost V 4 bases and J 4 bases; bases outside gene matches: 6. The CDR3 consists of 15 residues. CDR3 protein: CASSYGQGGIYGYTF. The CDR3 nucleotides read TGTGCCAGCAGTTATGGACAGGGGGGCATCTATGGCTACACCTTC.

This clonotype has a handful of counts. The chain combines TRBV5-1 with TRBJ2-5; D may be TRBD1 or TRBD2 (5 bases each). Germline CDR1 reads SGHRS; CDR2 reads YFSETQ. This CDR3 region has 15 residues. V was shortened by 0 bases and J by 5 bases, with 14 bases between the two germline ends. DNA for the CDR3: TGCGCCAGCAGCTTGGCCGGGGCAGTCAGGGAGACCCAGTACTTC. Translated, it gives CASSLAGAVRETQYF.

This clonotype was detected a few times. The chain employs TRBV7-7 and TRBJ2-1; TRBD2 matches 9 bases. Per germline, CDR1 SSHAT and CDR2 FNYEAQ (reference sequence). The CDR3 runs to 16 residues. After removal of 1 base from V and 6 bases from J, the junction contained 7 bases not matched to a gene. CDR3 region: CASSLDSGTSLNEQFF. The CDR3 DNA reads TGTGCCAGCAGCTTAGACTCCGGGACTAGCCTCAATGAGCAGTTCTTC.

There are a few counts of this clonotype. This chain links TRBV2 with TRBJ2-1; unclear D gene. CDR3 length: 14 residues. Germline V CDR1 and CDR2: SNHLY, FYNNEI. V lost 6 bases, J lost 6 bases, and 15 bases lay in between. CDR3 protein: CASSSLGATNEQFF. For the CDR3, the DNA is TGTGCCAGCAGCTCCCTAGGCGCGACCAATGAGCAGTTCTTC.

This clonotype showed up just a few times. The CDR3 is CASSFTGYSGANVLTF. CDR3 nucleotides: TGTGCCAGCAGCTTCACAGGTTACTCTGGGGCCAACGTCCTGACTTTC. The V and J genes are TRBV7-9 and TRBJ2-6, with D maybe TRBD1 (5 bases). The CDR3 consists of 16 residues. Trimming shortened V by 3 bases and J by 0 bases, and 9 bases separated the two germline ends. The germline V gene encodes CDR1 SEHNR and CDR2 FQNEAQ (reference sequence). The full variable domain, completed using reference TRBV7-9 and TRBJ2-6, is DTGVSQNPRHKITKRGQNVTFRCDPISEHNRLYWYRQTLGQGPEFLTYFQNEAQLEKSRLLSDRFSAERPKGSFSTLEIQRTEQGDSAMYLCASSFTGYSGANVLTFGAGSRLTVL.

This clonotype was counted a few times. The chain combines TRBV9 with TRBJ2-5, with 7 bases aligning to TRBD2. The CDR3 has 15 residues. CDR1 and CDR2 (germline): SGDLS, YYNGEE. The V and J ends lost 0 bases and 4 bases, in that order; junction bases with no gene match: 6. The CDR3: CASSVASGPGETQYF. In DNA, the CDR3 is TGTGCCAGCAGCGTAGCTAGCGGCCCGGGAGAGACCCAGTACTTC. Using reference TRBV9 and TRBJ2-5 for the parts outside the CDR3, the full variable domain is DSGVTQTPKHLITATGQRVTLRCSPRSGDLSVYWYQQSLDQGLQFLIQYYNGEERAKGNILERFSAQQFPDLHSELNLSSLELGDSALYFCASSVASGPGETQYFGPGTRLLVL.

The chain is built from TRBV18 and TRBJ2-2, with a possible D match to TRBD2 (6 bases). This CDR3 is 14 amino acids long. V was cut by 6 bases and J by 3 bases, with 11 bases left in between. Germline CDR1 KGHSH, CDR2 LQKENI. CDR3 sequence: CASSYGEDTGELFF. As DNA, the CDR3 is TGTGCCAGCTCTTACGGGGAGGACACCGGGGAGCTGTTTTTT. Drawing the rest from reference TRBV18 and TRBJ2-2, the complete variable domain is NAGVMQNPRHLVRRRGQEARLRCSPMKGHSHVYWYRQLPEEGLKFMVYLQKENIIDESGMPKERFSAEFPKEGPSILRIQQVVRGDSAAYFCASSYGEDTGELFFGEGSRLTVL.

The CDR3 coding sequence is TGTGCCAGCAGCGTAGTAGGAGAACCCTACAATGAGCAGTTCTTC. Translating it yields CASSVVGEPYNEQFF. V is TRBV9 and J is TRBJ2-1; no definite D call. CDR1 is SGDLS and CDR2 is YYNGEE in the germline V gene. V was cut by 0 bases and J by 2 bases, with 9 bases left in between. The CDR3 covers 15 residues.

This CDR3 reads CASSYGTSGDTQYF. The DNA of the CDR3 is TGTGCCAGCAGCTATGGGACTAGCGGTGATACGCAGTATTTT. The V gene is TRBV27, the J gene TRBJ2-3; 11 nucleotides match TRBD2. V gave up 6 bases and J gave up 6 bases; unmatched junction bases: 5. The CDR3 is 14 amino acids. Germline V CDR1 and CDR2: MNHEY, SMNVEV (reference sequence).